The entry that follows covers one T cell receptor beta chain sequence. The sample originates from a study of tumor-infiltrating lymphocytes in oesophageal squamous cell carcinoma. The CDR3 has 14 residues. V was trimmed by 5 bases and J by 5 bases, leaving 15 bases between them. The germline gives CDR1 SGHVT, CDR2 SQSDAQ. TCRdb reprocessed the PCR reads with MiXCR, giving one entry per CDR3 protein. The sample lists just under 20,000 distinct CDR3 sequences, around two fifths seen once, with around 19% in the top ten. The V and J genes are TRBV7-4 and TRBJ2-5, with D possibly TRBD2 on 5 matching bases. The receptor was derived from a male donor with esophageal squamous cell carcinoma. Sequenced sample: esophageal tumor tissue. The CDR3 loop is CASSEGVIGETQYF. CDR3 nucleotide sequence: TGTGCCAGCAGCGAGGGTGTGATTGGTGAGACCCAGTACTTC.